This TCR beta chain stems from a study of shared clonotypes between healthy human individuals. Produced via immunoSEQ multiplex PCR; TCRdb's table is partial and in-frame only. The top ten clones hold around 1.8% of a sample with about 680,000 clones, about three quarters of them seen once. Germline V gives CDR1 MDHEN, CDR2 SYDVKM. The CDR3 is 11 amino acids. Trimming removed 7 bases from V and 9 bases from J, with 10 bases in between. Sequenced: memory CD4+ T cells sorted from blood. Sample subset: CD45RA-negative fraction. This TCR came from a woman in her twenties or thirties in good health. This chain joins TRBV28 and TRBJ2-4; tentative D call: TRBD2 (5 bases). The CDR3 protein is CASIEGGIQYF. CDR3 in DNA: TGTGCCAGCATTGAGGGCGGCATTCAGTACTTC.